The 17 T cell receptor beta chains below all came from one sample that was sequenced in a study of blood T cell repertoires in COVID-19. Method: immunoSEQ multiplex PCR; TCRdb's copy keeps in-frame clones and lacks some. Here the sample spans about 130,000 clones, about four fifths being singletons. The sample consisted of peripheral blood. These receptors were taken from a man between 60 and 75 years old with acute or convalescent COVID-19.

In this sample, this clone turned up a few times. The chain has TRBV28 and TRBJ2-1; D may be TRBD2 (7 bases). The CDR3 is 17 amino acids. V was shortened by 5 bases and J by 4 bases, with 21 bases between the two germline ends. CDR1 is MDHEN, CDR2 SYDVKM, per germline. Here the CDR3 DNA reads TGTGCCAGCAGTCCGAACCGTTGGGGGGGCTGGTACAATGAGCAGTTCTTC. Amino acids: CASSPNRWGGWYNEQFF.

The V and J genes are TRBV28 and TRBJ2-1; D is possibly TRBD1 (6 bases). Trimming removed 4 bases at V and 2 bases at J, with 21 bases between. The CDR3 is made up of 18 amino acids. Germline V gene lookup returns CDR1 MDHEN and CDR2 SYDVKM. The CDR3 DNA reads TGTGCCAGCAGTTCTGGGGGCGCCGGTTCAAGGCCCTACAATGAGCAGTTCTTC. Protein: CASSSGGAGSRPYNEQFF.

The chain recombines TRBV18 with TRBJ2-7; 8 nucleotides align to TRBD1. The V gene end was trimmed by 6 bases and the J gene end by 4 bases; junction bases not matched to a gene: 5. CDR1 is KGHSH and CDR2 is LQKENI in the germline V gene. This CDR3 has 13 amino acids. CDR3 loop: CASSPDREYEQYF. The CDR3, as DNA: TGTGCCAGCTCTCCGGACAGGGAATACGAGCAGTACTTC.

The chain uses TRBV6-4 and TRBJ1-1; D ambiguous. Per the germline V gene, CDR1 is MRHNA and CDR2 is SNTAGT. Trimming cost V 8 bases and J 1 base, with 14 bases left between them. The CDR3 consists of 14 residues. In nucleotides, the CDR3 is TGTGCCAGCTCTAGAGGGCGTGGGAACACTGAAGCTTTCTTT. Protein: CASSRGRGNTEAFF.

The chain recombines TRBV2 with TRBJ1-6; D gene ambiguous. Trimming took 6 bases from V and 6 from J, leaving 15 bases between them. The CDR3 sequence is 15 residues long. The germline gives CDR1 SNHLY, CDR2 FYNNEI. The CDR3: CASSGREGGNSPLHF. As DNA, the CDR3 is TGTGCCAGCAGCGGCCGGGAAGGCGGTAATTCACCCCTCCACTTT.

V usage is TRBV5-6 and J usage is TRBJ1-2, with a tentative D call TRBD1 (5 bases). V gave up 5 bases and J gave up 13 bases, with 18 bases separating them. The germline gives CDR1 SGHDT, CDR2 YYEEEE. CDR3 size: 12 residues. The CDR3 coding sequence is TGTGCCAGCAGGTTAAGGGAGGGACCAGGCACCTTC. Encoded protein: CASRLREGPGTF.

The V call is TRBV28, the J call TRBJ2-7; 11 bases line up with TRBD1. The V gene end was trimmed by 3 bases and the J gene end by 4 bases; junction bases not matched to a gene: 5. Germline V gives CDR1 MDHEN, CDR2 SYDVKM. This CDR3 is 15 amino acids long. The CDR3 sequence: CASSFWTGGRYEQYF. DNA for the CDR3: TGTGCCAGCAGTTTTTGGACAGGGGGCAGGTACGAGCAGTACTTC. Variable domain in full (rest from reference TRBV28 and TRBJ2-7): DVKVTQSSRYLVKRTGEKVFLECVQDMDHENMFWYRQDPGLGLRLIYFSYDVKMKEKGDIPEGYSVSREKKERFSLILESASTNQTSMYLCASSFWTGGRYEQYFGPGTRLTVT.

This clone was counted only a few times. CDR3 sequence reads: CASSFQGASNQPQHF. As DNA, the CDR3 is TGTGCCAGCAGTTTCCAGGGGGCTAGCAATCAGCCCCAGCATTTT. J is TRBJ1-5 and V is TRBV28; the match to TRBD1 covers 8 bases. The ends lost 3 bases at V and 0 bases at J; junction bases unmatched: 1. Germline V gives CDR1 MDHEN, CDR2 SYDVKM. The CDR3 length is 15 residues. Filled out from reference TRBV28 and TRBJ1-5, the complete variable domain reads DVKVTQSSRYLVKRTGEKVFLECVQDMDHENMFWYRQDPGLGLRLIYFSYDVKMKEKGDIPEGYSVSREKKERFSLILESASTNQTSMYLCASSFQGASNQPQHFGDGTRLSIL.

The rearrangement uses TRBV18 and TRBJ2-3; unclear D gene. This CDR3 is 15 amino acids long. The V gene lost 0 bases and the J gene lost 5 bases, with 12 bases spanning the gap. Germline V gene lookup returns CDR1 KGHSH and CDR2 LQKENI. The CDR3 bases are TGTGCCAGCTCACCACCGGCCCAGGCCGGAGATACGCAGTATTTT. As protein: CASSPPAQAGDTQYF.

The CDR3 DNA is TGTGCCAGTAGGGGACTCCGTTTGGACGCTGGGGCCAACGTCCTGACTTTC. Its protein product is CASRGLRLDAGANVLTF. The chain couples TRBV19 to TRBJ2-6, with a tentative D call TRBD2 (6 bases). CDR3 length: 17 residues. The V end lost 6 bases, the J end lost 2 bases, and 17 bases lay between the germline ends. Germline V CDR1 and CDR2: LNHDA, SQIVND (reference sequence).

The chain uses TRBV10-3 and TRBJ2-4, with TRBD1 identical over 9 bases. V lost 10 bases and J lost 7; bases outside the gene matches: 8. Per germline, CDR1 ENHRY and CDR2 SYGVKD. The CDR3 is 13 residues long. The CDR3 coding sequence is TGTGCCACCCTGCGACAGGGGGATAACATTCAGTACTTC. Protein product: CATLRQGDNIQYF.

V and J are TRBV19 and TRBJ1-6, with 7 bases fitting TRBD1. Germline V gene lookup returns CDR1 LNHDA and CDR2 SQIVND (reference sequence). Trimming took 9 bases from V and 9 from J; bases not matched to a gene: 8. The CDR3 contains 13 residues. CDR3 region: CASLSGGGSPLHF. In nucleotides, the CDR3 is TGTGCCAGCCTGTCAGGGGGTGGTTCACCCCTCCACTTT.

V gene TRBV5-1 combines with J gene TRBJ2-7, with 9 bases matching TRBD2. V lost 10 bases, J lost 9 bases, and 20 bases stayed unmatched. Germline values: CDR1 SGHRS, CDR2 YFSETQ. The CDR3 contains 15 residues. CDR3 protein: CASKTAGLADVGQYF. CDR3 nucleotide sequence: TGCGCCTCAAAGACGGCGGGACTAGCTGACGTCGGGCAGTACTTC. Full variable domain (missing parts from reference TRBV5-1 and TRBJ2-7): KAGVTQTPRYLIKTRGQQVTLSCSPISGHRSVSWYQQTPGQGLQFLFEYFSETQRNKGNFPGRFSGRQFSNSRSEMNVSTLELGDSALYLCASKTAGLADVGQYFGPGTRLTVT.

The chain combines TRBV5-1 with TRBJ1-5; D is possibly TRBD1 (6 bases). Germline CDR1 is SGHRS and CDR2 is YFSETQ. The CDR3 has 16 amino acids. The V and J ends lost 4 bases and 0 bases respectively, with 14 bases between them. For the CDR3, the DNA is TGCGCCAGCAGCCCCGGAGGGGGGGATAGCAATCAGCCCCAGCATTTT. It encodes CASSPGGGDSNQPQHF.

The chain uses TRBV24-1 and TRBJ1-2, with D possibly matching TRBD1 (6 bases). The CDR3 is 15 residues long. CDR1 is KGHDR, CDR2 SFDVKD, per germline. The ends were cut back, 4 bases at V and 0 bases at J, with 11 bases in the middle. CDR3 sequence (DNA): TGTGCCACCAGTGACACAGGGCACCCTAACTATGGCTACACCTTC. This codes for CATSDTGHPNYGYTF.

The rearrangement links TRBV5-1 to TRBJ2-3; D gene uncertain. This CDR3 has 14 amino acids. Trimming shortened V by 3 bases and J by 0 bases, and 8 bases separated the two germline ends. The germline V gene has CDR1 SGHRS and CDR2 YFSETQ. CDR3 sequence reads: CASSYLGSTDTQYF. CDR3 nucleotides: TGCGCCAGCAGCTATCTAGGAAGCACAGATACGCAGTATTTT.

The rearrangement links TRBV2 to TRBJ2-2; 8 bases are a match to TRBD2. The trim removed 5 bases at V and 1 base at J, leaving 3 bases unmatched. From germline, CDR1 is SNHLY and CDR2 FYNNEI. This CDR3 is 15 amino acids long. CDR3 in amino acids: CASSPTSGNTGELFF. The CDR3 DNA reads TGTGCCAGCAGTCCTACTAGCGGGAACACCGGGGAGCTGTTTTTT.